This TCR beta chain was profiled in a study of T cell responses to AZD1222 COVID-19 vaccine. TCRdb's table, derived via immunoSEQ multiplex PCR, lists solely in-frame clones and lacks some. The table records 80,000 to 100,000 clones, approximately 83% of them present only once. Study-wide findings and caveats: Seropositive AZD1222 recipients at baseline numbered only 5 or 6. Only after the peak T cell response were repertoires sampled. Clonal diversity was possibly underestimated; the donors were predominantly white British and more often female.

With respect to this clone: Its antigen is unknown.

V was pared by 5 bases and J by 4 bases, with 9 bases of the junction left unmatched. The germline gives CDR1 MGHRA, CDR2 YSYEKL. The CDR3 has 16 residues. This receptor was taken from an adult who received the AZD1222 COVID-19 vaccine. V and J are TRBV4-1 and TRBJ2-1, with 9 bases identical to TRBD2. Material: peripheral blood, obtained 28 days after the second AZD1222 dose. CDR3 sequence: CASSSQLAGDYNEQFF. DNA for the CDR3: TGCGCCAGCAGCTCCCAGTTAGCGGGAGATTACAATGAGCAGTTCTTC.